The 18 T cell receptor beta chains reported below all come from one sample, sequenced in a study of PD-L1 blockade in urothelial cancer. Sequenced by immunoSEQ multiplex PCR; TCRdb stores in-frame clones only, minus some. The sample has about 35,000 clones; roughly four fifths are singletons. The time point: pretreatment peripheral blood. The source was PBMCs, collected around atezolizumab (anti-PD-L1) treatment. All receptors derive from a man in his fifties or sixties with urothelial cancer.

The chain carries TRBV27 and TRBJ1-2; a possible D gene is TRBD1 (6 bases). Deletions cut 6 bases from V and 2 bases from J, with 10 bases between. The CDR3 is made up of 13 amino acids. Germline V gene sequence: CDR1 MNHEY, CDR2 SMNVEV (reference sequence). The CDR3, as DNA: TGTGCCAGCAGGCTAACAGGGAACTATGGCTACACCTTC. It specifies CASRLTGNYGYTF.

V and J are TRBV6-1 and TRBJ1-4, with 7 nucleotides matching TRBD1. Per germline, CDR1 MNHNS and CDR2 SASEGT. The V segment lost 3 bases and the J segment 8 bases; nucleotides outside the gene matches: 0. CDR3 length: 12 amino acids. The CDR3 DNA reads as TGTGCCAGCAGTGACAGGGGGGAAAAACTGTTTTTT. It translates to CASSDRGEKLFF.

The V gene is TRBV5-5, the J gene TRBJ1-4, with TRBD1 identical over 10 bases. V shed 4 bases, J shed 2 bases, and the junction held 11 bases outside the gene matches. This CDR3 is built from 18 residues. Per the germline V gene, CDR1 is SGHKS and CDR2 is YYEKEE (reference sequence). In DNA, the CDR3 is TGTGCCAGCAGCCCACGGACAGGGGGGTTGGGGACTAATGAAAAACTGTTTTTT. It codes for CASSPRTGGLGTNEKLFF.

The V call is TRBV5-5, the J call TRBJ1-4; 7 nucleotides agree with TRBD1. Trimming cost V 6 bases and J 5 bases; bases outside gene matches: 10. Germline CDR1 and CDR2: SGHKS and YYEKEE (reference sequence). This CDR3 comprises 15 residues. CDR3 in DNA: TGTGCCAGCACGCCTTCCGGGACAGAGAATGAAAAACTGTTTTTT. Protein product: CASTPSGTENEKLFF.

The genes are TRBV21-1 and TRBJ2-7; the D segment call TRBD1 is taken from the table without a DNA check. TRBV21-1 is labeled a pseudogene. The CDR3 runs 12 residues. CDR3 in DNA: TGTGCCAGCAGCAAAGCCACCTACGAGCAGTACTTC. As protein: CASSKATYEQYF.

This chain uses TRBV5-1 with TRBJ1-2, with 8 bases identical to TRBD1. This CDR3 is 12 amino acids long. The junction had 1 base not matched to a gene; V was cut back by 3 bases and J by 6 bases. Germline assignment: CDR1 SGHRS and CDR2 YFSETQ. This CDR3 reads CASSSDRDGYTF. CDR3 nucleotide sequence: TGCGCCAGCAGCTCGGACAGGGATGGCTACACCTTC.

The chain recombines TRBV10-3 with TRBJ2-1; 15 positions agree with TRBD2. This CDR3 is 17 amino acids long. The V segment lost 7 bases and the J segment 0 bases; nucleotides outside the gene matches: 4. Looked up from germline, CDR1 is ENHRY and CDR2 is SYGVKD. CDR3 amino acids: CAIKGTSGGSSYNEQFF. In nucleotides, the CDR3 is TGTGCCATCAAAGGGACTAGCGGGGGGAGCTCCTACAATGAGCAGTTCTTC.

This clone turned up a few times. This chain joins TRBV19 and TRBJ2-3; 10 nucleotides agree with TRBD1. CDR3 size: 14 residues. V trimming: 7 bases; J trimming: 6 bases; junction bases outside the gene matches: 7. Looked up from germline, CDR1 is LNHDA and CDR2 is SQIVND (reference sequence). The CDR3 loop reads CASKSGTGADTQYF. As DNA, the CDR3 is TGTGCCAGTAAATCCGGGACAGGGGCGGATACGCAGTATTTT. The variable domain in full, completed from reference TRBV19 and TRBJ2-3, reads DGGITQSPKYLFRKEGQNVTLSCEQNLNHDAMYWYRQDPGQGLRLIYYSQIVNDFQKGDIAEGYSVSREKKESFPLTVTSAQKNPTAFYLCASKSGTGADTQYFGPGTRLTVL.

The rearrangement uses TRBV7-9 and TRBJ2-3; TRBD2 aligns across 9 bases. J lost 6 bases, V lost 1 base, and 5 bases had no gene match. The CDR3 is 15 amino acids. Germline V gene data show CDR1 as SEHNR and CDR2 as FQNEAQ (reference sequence). The CDR3 region has the DNA TGTGCCAGCAGCTTAGACAGCGGGGGGAGGGATACGCAGTATTTT. It translates to CASSLDSGGRDTQYF.

V is TRBV5-1 and J is TRBJ2-1; 9 positions agree with TRBD1. Germline V gene data show CDR1 as SGHRS and CDR2 as YFSETQ. The CDR3 is 20 amino acids. J was trimmed by 2 bases and V by 4 bases; bases with no gene match: 19. CDR3 amino acids: CASSTENILQGAVAYNEQFF. The CDR3 DNA sequence: TGCGCCAGCAGCACCGAGAATATATTACAGGGGGCGGTTGCCTACAATGAGCAGTTCTTC.

The V gene is TRBV9, the J gene TRBJ2-2; possible D gene TRBD1, 5 bases. The length of the CDR3 is 16 residues. The V and J ends lost 2 bases and 1 base respectively, with 12 bases between them. Germline CDR1 and CDR2: SGDLS and YYNGEE. CDR3 amino acids: CASSVSGHLNTGELFF. Here the CDR3 DNA reads TGTGCCAGCAGCGTCTCCGGACACCTGAACACCGGGGAGCTGTTTTTT.

This clone appeared a few times. The chain has TRBV7-9 and TRBJ1-4, with TRBD1 matching 7 bases. Germline loops: CDR1 SEHNR, CDR2 FQNEAQ (reference sequence). With V trimmed by 5 bases and J by 3 bases, 3 bases remained unmatched. This CDR3 comprises 14 residues. The CDR3 loop is CASSTGQPNEKLFF. DNA of the CDR3: TGTGCCAGCAGCACGGGACAGCCTAATGAAAAACTGTTTTTT. The full variable domain, completed using reference TRBV7-9 and TRBJ1-4, is DTGVSQNPRHKITKRGQNVTFRCDPISEHNRLYWYRQTLGQGPEFLTYFQNEAQLEKSRLLSDRFSAERPKGSFSTLEIQRTEQGDSAMYLCASSTGQPNEKLFFGSGTQLSVL.

The gene calls are TRBV19 and TRBJ2-7; a possible D gene is TRBD1 (6 bases). The CDR3 is made up of 15 amino acids. With 5 bases removed from V and 0 bases from J, the gap between germline ends came to 14 bases. CDR1 is LNHDA, CDR2 SQIVND, per germline (reference sequence). This CDR3 is CASSQTGSVSYEQYF. In DNA form, the CDR3 reads TGTGCCAGTAGTCAGACAGGATCCGTCTCCTACGAGCAGTACTTC. The full variable domain, its missing parts supplied by reference TRBV19 and TRBJ2-7, is DGGITQSPKYLFRKEGQNVTLSCEQNLNHDAMYWYRQDPGQGLRLIYYSQIVNDFQKGDIAEGYSVSREKKESFPLTVTSAQKNPTAFYLCASSQTGSVSYEQYFGPGTRLTVT.

This clone was counted a single time. V is TRBV9 and J is TRBJ1-3, with TRBD1 as a possible D gene (6 bases). The CDR3 is 12 residues long. Looked up from germline, CDR1 is SGDLS and CDR2 is YYNGEE. V was trimmed by 6 bases and J by 9 bases, leaving 13 bases between them. The CDR3 coding sequence is TGTGCCAGCAACGGGGGGGCGGGCACCATATATTTT. It codes for CASNGGAGTIYF.

V and J are TRBV6-1 and TRBJ2-1; 9 nucleotides line up with TRBD1. This CDR3 has 11 residues. Trimming took 8 bases from V and 7 from J; bases not matched to a gene: 0. The V gene's germline CDR1 is MNHNS and CDR2 SASEGT. The CDR3 loop reads CASGQGNEQFF. In nucleotides, the CDR3 is TGTGCCAGCGGACAGGGGAATGAGCAGTTCTTC.

The chain is built from TRBV28 and TRBJ2-3, with 10 bases identical to TRBD2. The V gene end was trimmed by 4 bases and the J gene end by 5 bases; junction bases not matched to a gene: 9. This CDR3 is 16 amino acids long. Per the germline V gene, CDR1 is MDHEN and CDR2 is SYDVKM. The DNA for the CDR3 is TGTGCCAGCAGTTCGTCTAGCGGGGGCCTTGGAGATACGCAGTATTTT. Translated: CASSSSSGGLGDTQYF.

The chain is built from TRBV7-2 and TRBJ1-6; D not resolved. Per germline, CDR1 SGHTA and CDR2 FQGNSA. V was trimmed by 2 bases and J by 5 bases, leaving 10 bases between them. This CDR3 spans 15 amino acids. For the CDR3, the DNA is TGTGCCAGCAGCTTAAATGGCGGGAATAATTCACCCCTCCACTTT. Translating gives CASSLNGGNNSPLHF.

The CDR3 DNA is TGTGCCAGCAGTTTAGGGAGGGCGTTAGATAGCAATCAGCCCCAGCATTTT. Translating gives CASSLGRALDSNQPQHF. This chain links TRBV28 with TRBJ1-5; D is unresolved. This CDR3 spans 17 amino acids. Trimming left V 2 bases short and J 0 bases short, with 14 bases between. Germline V gives CDR1 MDHEN, CDR2 SYDVKM.